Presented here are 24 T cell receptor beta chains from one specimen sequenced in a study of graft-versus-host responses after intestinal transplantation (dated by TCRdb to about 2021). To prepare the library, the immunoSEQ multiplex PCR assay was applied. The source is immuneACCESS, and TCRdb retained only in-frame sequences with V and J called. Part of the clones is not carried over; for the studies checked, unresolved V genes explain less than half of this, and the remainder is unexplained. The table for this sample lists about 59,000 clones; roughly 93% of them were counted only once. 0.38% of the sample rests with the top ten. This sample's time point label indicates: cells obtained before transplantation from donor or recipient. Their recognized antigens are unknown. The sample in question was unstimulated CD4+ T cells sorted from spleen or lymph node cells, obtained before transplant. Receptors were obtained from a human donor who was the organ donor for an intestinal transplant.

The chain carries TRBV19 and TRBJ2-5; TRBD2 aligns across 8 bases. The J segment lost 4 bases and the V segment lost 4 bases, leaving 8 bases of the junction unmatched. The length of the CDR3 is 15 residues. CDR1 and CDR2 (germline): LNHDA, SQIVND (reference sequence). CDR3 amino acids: CASSKKGTSLETQYF. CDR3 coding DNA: TGTGCCAGTAGTAAGAAAGGGACTAGTTTAGAGACCCAGTACTTC. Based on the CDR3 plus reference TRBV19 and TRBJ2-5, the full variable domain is DGGITQSPKYLFRKEGQNVTLSCEQNLNHDAMYWYRQDPGQGLRLIYYSQIVNDFQKGDIAEGYSVSREKKESFPLTVTSAQKNPTAFYLCASSKKGTSLETQYFGPGTRLLVL.

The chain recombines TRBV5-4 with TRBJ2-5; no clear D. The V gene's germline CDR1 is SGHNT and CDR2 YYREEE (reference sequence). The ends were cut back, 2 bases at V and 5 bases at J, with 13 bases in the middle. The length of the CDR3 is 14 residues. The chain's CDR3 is CASSLLHRKETQYF. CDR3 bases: TGTGCCAGCAGCTTACTGCACCGGAAGGAGACCCAGTACTTC.

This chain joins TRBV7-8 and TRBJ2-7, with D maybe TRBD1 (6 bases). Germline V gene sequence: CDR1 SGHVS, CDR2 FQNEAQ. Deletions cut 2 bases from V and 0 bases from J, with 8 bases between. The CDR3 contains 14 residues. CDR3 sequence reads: CASSLRQDSYEQYF. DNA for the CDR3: TGTGCCAGCAGCTTAAGACAGGACTCCTACGAGCAGTACTTC.

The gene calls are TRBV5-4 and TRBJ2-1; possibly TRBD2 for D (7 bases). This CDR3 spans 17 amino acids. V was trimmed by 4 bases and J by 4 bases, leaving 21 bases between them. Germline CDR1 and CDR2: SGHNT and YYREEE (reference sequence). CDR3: CASSPRAGALPYNEQFF. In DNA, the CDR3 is TGTGCCAGCAGCCCGAGGGCGGGGGCACTGCCTTACAATGAGCAGTTCTTC.

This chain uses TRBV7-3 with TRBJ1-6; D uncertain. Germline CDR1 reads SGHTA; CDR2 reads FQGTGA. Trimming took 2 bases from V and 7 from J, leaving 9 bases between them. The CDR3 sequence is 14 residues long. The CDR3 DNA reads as TGTGCCAGCAGCTTAGGGCACAGCAATTCACCCCTCCACTTT. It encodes CASSLGHSNSPLHF.

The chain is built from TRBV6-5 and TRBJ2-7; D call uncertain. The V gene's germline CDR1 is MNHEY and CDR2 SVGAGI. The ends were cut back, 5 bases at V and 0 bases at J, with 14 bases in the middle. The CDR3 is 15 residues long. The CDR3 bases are TGTGCCAGCAGTAGTGGCGACCGCAGCTCCTACGAGCAGTACTTC. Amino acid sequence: CASSSGDRSSYEQYF.

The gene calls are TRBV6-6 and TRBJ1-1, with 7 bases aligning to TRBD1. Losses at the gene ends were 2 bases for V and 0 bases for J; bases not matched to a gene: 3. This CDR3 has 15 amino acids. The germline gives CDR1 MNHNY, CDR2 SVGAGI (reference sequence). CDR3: CASSYRGQMNTEAFF. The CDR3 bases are TGTGCCAGCAGTTACAGGGGGCAAATGAACACTGAAGCTTTCTTT.

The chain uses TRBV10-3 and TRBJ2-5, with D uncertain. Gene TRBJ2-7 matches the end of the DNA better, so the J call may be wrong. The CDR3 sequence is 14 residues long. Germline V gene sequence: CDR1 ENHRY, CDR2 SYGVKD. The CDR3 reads CAISEWEGPYEQYF. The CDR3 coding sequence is TGTGCCATCAGTGAGTGGGAAGGTCCCTACGAGCAGTACTTC.

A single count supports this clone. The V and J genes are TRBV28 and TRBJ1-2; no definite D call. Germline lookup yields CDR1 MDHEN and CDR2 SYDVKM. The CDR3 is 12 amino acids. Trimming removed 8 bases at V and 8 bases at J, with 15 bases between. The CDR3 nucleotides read TGTGCCAGCTTGGACCCCCCGGAAGGCTACACCTTC. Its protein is CASLDPPEGYTF.

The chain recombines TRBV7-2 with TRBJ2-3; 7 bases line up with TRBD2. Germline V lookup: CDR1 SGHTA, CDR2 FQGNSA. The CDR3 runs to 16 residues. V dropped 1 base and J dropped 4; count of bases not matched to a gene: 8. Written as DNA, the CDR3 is TGTGCCAGCAGCTTAGTGTCTGCGGGGAGGGCAGATACGCAGTATTTT. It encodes CASSLVSAGRADTQYF.

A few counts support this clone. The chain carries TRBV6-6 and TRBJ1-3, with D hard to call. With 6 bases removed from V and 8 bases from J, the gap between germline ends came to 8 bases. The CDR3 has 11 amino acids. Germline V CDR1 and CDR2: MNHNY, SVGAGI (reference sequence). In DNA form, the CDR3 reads TGTGCCAGCAGGCGCTTAGACACCATATATTTT. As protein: CASRRLDTIYF.

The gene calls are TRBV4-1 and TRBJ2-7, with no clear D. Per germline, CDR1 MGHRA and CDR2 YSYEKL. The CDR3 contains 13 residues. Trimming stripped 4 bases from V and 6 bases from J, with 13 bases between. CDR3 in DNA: TGCGCCAGCAGCCCTTCGGCAGCCTCCGAGCAGTACTTC. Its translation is CASSPSAASEQYF.

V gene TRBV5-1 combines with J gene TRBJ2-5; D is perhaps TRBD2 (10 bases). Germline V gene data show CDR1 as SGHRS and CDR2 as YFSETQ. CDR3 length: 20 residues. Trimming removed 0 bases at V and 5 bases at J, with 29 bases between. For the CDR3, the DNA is TGCGCCAGCAGCTTGGGACGCGGGACAGGGCCTAGCGGGGGTCCGGAGACCCAGTACTTC. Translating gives CASSLGRGTGPSGGPETQYF.

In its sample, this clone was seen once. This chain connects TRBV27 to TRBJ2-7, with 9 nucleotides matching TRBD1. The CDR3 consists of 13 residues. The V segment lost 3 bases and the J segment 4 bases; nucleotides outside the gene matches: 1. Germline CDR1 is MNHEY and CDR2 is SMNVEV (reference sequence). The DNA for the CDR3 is TGTGCCAGCAGTTTCGACAGGGGGTACGAGCAGTACTTC. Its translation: CASSFDRGYEQYF.

CDR3 protein: CASSVAQRGGHLDTQYF. CDR3 nucleotide sequence: TGTGCCAGCAGCGTAGCTCAGCGGGGGGGCCATTTGGATACGCAGTATTTT. The chain has TRBV9 and TRBJ2-3; 10 bases are a match to TRBD2. The CDR3 contains 17 residues. V shed 0 bases and J 6 bases; nucleotides not matched to a gene: 10. Germline lookup yields CDR1 SGDLS and CDR2 YYNGEE.

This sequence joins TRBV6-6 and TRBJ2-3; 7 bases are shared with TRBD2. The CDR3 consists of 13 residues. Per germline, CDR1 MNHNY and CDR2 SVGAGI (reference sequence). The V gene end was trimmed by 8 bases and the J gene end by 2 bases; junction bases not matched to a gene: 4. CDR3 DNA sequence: TGTGCCAGCCGCCAGCGGGACACAGATACGCAGTATTTT. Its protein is CASRQRDTDTQYF.

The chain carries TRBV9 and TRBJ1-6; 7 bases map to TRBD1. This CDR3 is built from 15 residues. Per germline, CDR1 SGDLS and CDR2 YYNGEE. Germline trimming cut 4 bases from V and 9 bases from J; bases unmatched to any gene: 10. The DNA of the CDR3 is TGTGCCAGCAGCCCCCAGACAGGGAATGGTTCACCCCTCCACTTT. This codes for CASSPQTGNGSPLHF.

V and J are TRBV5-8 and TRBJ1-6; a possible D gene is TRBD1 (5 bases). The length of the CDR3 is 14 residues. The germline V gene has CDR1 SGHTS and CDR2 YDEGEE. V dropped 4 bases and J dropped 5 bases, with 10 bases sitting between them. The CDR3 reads CASSRGQDNSPLHF. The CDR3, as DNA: TGTGCCAGCAGCCGAGGACAAGATAATTCACCCCTCCACTTT.

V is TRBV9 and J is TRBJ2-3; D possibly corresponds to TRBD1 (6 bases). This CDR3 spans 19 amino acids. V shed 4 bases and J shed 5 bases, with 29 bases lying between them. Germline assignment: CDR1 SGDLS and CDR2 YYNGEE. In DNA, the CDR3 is TGTGCCAGCAGCTCCCGTCAAGGCTTACAGGGCCTAGGAATAGATACGCAGTATTTT. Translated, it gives CASSSRQGLQGLGIDTQYF.

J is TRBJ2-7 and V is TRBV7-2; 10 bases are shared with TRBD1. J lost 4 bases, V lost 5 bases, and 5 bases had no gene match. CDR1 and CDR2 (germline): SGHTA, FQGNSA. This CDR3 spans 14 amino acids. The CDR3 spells CASSPGQGFYEQYF. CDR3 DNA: TGTGCCAGCAGCCCGGGACAGGGGTTTTACGAGCAGTACTTC. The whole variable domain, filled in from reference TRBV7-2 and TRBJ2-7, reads GAGVSQSPSNKVTEKGKDVELRCDPISGHTALYWYRQSLGQGLEFLIYFQGNSAPDKSGLPSDRFSAERTGGSVSTLTIQRTQQEDSAVYLCASSPGQGFYEQYFGPGTRLTVT.

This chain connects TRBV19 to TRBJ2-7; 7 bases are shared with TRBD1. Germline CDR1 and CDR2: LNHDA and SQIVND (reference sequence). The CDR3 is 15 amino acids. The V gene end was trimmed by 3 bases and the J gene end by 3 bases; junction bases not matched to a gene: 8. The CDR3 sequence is CASSIQTGTFYEQYF. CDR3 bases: TGTGCCAGTAGTATTCAGACAGGGACCTTCTACGAGCAGTACTTC.

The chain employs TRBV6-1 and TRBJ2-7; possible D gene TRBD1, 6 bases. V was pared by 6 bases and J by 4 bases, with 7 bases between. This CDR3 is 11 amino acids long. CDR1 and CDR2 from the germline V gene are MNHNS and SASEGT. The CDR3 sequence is CASRGQYEQYF. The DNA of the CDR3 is TGTGCCAGCAGGGGACAATACGAGCAGTACTTC.

The CDR3 DNA reads TGCGCCAGCAGCTCTCCGGGGGGAACTGGGGCCAACGTCCTGACTTTC. It codes for CASSSPGGTGANVLTF. The chain has TRBV4-3 and TRBJ2-6, with 7 bases lining up with TRBD2. Germline assignment: CDR1 LGHNA and CDR2 YSLEER. With 5 bases clipped from V and 2 bases from J, the junction kept 6 bases outside the gene matches. The CDR3 covers 16 residues.

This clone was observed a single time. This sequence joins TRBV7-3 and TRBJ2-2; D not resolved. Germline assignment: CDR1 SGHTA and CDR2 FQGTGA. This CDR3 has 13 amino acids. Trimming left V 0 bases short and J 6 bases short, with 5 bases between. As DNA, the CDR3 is TGTGCCAGCAGCTTAACGGGTGCCGGGGAGCTGTTTTTT. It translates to CASSLTGAGELFF.